Here is one T cell receptor beta chain with its context. Its antigen is unknown. Germline loops: CDR1 KGHSH, CDR2 LQKENI. Trimming shortened V by 4 bases and J by 4 bases, and 16 bases separated the two germline ends. The length of the CDR3 is 15 residues. PCR primers comprised 60 Vbeta and 13 Jbeta primers. The table came from immunoSEQ multiplex PCR; TCRdb's copy has only in-frame clones and leaves some out. Counted here are approximately 100,000 clones, roughly 82% occurring once; the ten biggest clones make up about 1.1%. This specimen comes from a study of cytomegalovirus exposure and HLA in healthy donors. The donors gave bone marrow, and they were healthy. Study results and caveats: Cytomegalovirus status was reportedly diagnosed by the classifier with high specificity and sensitivity.

The receptor comes from a woman between 18 and 29 years old in good health and CMV-seronegative. The sample comprised PBMCs. This rearrangement joins TRBV18 to TRBJ2-5; D might be TRBD1 (5 bases). As DNA, the CDR3 is TGTGCCAGCTCACGCCCAGGGATATTGGGAGAGACCCAGTACTTC. Translated, it gives CASSRPGILGETQYF.